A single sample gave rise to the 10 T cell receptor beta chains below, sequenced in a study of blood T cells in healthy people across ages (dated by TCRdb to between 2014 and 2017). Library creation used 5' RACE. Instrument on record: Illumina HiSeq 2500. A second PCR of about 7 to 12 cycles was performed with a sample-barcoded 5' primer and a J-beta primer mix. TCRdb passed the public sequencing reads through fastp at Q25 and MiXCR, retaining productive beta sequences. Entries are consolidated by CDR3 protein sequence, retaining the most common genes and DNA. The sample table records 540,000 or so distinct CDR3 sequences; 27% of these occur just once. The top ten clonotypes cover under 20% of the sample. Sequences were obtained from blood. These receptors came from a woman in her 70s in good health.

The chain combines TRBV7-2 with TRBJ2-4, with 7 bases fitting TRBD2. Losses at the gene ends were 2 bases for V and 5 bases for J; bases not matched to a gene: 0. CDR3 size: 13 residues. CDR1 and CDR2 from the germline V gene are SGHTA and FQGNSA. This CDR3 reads CASSLRGENIQYF. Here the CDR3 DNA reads TGTGCCAGCAGCTTACGGGGGGAAAACATTCAGTACTTC.

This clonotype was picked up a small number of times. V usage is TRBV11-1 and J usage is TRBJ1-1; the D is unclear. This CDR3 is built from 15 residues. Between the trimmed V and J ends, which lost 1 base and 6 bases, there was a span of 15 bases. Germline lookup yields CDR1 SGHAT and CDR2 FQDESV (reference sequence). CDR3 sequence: CASSLDGRGWAEAFF. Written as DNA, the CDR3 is TGTGCCAGCAGCTTAGACGGTCGCGGGTGGGCTGAAGCTTTCTTT. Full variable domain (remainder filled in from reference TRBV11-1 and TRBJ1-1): EAEVAQSPRYKITEKSQAVAFWCDPISGHATLYWYRQILGQGPELLVQFQDESVVDDSQLPKDRFSAERLKGVDSTLKIQPAELGDSAMYLCASSLDGRGWAEAFFGQGTRLTVV.

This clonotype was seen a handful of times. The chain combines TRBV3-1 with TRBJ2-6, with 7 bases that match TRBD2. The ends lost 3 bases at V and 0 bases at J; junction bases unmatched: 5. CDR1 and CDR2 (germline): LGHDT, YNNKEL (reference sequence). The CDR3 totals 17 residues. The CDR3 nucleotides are TGTGCCAGCAGCCACAGCGGGGCCAACTCTGGGGCCAACGTCCTGACTTTC. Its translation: CASSHSGANSGANVLTF.

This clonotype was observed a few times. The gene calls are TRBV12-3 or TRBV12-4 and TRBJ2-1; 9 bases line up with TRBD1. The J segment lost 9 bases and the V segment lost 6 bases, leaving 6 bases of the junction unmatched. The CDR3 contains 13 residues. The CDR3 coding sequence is TGTGCCAGCAGGGAATACAGGGGGCGTGAGCAGTTCTTC. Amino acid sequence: CASREYRGREQFF.

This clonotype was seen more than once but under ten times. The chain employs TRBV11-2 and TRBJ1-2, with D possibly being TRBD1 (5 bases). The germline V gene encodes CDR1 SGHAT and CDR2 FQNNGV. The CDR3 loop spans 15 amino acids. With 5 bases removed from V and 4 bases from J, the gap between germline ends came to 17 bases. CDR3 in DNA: TGTGCCAGCAGCCAGACCGCAGGGTTCACCTATGGCTACACCTTC. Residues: CASSQTAGFTYGYTF. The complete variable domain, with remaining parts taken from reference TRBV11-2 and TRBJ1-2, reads EAGVAQSPRYKIIEKRQSVAFWCNPISGHATLYWYQQILGQGPKLLIQFQNNGVVDDSQLPKDRFSAERLKGVDSTLKIQPAKLEDSAVYLCASSQTAGFTYGYTFGSGTRLTVV.

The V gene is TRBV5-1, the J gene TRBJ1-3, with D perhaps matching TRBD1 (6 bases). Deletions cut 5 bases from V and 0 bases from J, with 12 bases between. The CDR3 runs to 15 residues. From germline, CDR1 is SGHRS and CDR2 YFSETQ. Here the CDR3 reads CASSPTGNSGNTIYF. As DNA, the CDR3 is TGCGCCAGCAGTCCAACAGGGAACTCTGGAAACACCATATATTTT. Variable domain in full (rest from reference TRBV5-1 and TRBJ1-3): KAGVTQTPRYLIKTRGQQVTLSCSPISGHRSVSWYQQTPGQGLQFLFEYFSETQRNKGNFPGRFSGRQFSNSRSEMNVSTLELGDSALYLCASSPTGNSGNTIYFGEGSWLTVV.

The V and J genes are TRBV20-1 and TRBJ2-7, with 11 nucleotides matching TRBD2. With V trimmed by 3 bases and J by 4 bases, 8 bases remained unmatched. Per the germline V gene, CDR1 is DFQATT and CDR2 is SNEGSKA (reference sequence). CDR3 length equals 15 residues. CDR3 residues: CSASDRTSGGYEQYF. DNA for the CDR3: TGCAGTGCTAGTGATAGAACTAGCGGGGGTTACGAGCAGTACTTC.

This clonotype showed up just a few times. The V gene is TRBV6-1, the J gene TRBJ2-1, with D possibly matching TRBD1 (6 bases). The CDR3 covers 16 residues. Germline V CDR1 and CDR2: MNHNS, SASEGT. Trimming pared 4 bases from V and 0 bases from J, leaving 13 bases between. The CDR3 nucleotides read TGTGCCAGCAGTGGGATGGGGGCAGTCTCCTACAATGAGCAGTTCTTC. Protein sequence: CASSGMGAVSYNEQFF.

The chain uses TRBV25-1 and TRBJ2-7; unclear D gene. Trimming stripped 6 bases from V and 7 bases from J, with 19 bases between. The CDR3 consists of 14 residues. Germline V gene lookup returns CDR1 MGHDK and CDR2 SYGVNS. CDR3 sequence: CASSPTLYTGEQYF. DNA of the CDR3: TGTGCCAGCAGCCCTACCCTCTACACCGGGGAGCAGTACTTC.

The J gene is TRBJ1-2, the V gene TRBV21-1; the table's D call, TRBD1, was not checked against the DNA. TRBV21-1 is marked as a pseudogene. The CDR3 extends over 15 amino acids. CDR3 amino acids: CASKGQGLANYGYTF. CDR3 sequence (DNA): TGTGCCAGCAAGGGACAGGGTTTAGCTAACTATGGCTACACCTTC.